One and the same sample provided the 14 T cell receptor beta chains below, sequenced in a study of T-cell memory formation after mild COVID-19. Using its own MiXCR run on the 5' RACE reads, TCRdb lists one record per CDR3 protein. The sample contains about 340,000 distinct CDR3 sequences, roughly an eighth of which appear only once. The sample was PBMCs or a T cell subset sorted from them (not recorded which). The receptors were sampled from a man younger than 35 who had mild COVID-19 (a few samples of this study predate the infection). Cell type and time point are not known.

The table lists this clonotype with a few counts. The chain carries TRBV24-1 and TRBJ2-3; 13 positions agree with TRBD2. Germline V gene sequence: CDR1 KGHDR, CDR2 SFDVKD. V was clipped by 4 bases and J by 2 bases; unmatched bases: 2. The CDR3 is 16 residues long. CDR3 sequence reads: CATSEGLAGPTDTQYF. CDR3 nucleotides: TGTGCCACCAGTGAGGGACTAGCGGGGCCCACAGATACGCAGTATTTT.

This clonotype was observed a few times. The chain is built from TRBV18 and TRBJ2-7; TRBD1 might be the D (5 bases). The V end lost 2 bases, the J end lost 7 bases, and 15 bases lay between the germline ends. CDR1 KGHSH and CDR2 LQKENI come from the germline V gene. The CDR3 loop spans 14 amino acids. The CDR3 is CASSPSTASGEQYV. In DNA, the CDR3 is TGTGCCAGCTCACCATCGACAGCCTCTGGGGAGCAGTACGTC.

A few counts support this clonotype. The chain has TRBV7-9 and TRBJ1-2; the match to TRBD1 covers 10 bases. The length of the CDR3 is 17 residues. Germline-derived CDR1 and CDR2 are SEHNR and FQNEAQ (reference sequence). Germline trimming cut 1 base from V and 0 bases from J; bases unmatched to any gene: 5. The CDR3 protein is CASSLEGTGAANYGYTF. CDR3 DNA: TGTGCCAGCAGCTTAGAGGGGACAGGGGCTGCTAACTATGGCTACACCTTC.

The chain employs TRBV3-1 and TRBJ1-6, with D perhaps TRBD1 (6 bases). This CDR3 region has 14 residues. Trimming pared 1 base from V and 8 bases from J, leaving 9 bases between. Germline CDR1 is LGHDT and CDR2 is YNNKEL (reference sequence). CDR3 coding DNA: TGTGCCAGCAGCCAAGGGGGGCAGGATTCACCCCTCCACTTT. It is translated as CASSQGGQDSPLHF.

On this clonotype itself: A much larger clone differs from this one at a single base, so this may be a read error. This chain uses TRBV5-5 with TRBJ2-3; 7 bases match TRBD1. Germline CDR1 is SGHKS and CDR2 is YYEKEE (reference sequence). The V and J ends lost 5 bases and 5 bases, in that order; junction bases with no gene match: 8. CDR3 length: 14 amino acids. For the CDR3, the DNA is TGTGCCAGCAGGCCTAGGGGGCCGGGAGATACGCAGTATTTT. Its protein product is CASRPRGPGDTQYF.

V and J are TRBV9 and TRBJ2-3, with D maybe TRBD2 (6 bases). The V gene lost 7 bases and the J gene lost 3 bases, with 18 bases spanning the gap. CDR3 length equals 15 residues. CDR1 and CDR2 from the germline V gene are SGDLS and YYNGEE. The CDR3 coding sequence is TGTGCCAGCGGGGTCCGGGGGACCCGGACAGATACGCAGTATTTT. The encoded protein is CASGVRGTRTDTQYF.

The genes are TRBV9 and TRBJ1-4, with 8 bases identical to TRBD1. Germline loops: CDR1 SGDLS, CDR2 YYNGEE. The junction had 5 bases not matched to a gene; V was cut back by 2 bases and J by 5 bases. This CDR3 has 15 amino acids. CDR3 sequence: CASSVDRGWNEKLFF. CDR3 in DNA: TGTGCCAGCAGCGTTGACAGGGGCTGGAATGAAAAACTGTTTTTT.

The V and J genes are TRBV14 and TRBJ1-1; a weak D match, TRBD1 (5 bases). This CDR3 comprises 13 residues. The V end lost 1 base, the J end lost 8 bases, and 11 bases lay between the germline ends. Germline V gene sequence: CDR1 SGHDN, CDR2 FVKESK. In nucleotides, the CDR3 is TGTGCCAGCAGCCAAGCGTGGGCAGGGGAAGCTTTCTTT. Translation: CASSQAWAGEAFF. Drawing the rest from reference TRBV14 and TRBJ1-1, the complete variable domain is EAGVTQFPSHSVIEKGQTVTLRCDPISGHDNLYWYRRVMGKEIKFLLHFVKESKQDESGMPNNRFLAERTGGTYSTLKVQPAELEDSGVYFCASSQAWAGEAFFGQGTRLTVV.

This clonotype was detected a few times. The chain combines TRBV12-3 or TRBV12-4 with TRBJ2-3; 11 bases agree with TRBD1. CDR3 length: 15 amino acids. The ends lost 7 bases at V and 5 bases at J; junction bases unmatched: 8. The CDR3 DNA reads TGTGCCAGCACCTCTCCGGGACAGGGGGAAGATACGCAGTATTTT. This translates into CASTSPGQGEDTQYF.

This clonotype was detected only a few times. DNA for the CDR3: TGTGCCAGCGTGGGGGGACAGATCTACAATGAGCAGTTCTTC. This gives the protein CASVGGQIYNEQFF. V gene TRBV2 combines with J gene TRBJ2-1; D is perhaps TRBD1 (7 bases). Germline lookup yields CDR1 SNHLY and CDR2 FYNNEI. V was clipped by 8 bases and J by 3 bases, with 14 bases between them. The CDR3 sequence is 14 residues long.

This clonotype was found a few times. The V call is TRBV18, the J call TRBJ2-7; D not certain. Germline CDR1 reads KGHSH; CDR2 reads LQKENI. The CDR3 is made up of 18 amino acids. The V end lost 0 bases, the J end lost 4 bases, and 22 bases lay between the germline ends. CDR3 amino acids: CASSPPARHGPPEYEQYF. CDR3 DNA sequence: TGTGCCAGCTCACCACCGGCGCGACATGGGCCTCCAGAGTACGAGCAGTACTTC.

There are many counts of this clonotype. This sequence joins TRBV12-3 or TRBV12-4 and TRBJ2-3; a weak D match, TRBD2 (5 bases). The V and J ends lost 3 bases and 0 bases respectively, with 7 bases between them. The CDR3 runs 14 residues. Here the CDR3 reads CASSFGESTDTQYF. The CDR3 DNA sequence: TGTGCCAGCAGTTTCGGGGAAAGCACAGATACGCAGTATTTT.

The CDR3 region is CASSSTSGASTGANVLTF. The CDR3 DNA is TGCGCCAGCAGCTCGACTAGCGGGGCTTCAACTGGGGCCAACGTCCTGACTTTC. The V and J genes are TRBV5-1 and TRBJ2-6, with 11 bases lining up with TRBD2. The germline gives CDR1 SGHRS, CDR2 YFSETQ. V dropped 3 bases and J dropped 2; count of bases not matched to a gene: 7. This CDR3 spans 18 amino acids.

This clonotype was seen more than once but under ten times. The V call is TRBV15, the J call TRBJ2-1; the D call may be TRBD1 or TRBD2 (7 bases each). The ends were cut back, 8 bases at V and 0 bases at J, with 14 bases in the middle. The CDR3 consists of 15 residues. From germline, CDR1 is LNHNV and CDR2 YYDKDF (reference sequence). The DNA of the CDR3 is TGTGCCACCCATCAGGGGGGGCTCTCCTACAATGAGCAGTTCTTC. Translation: CATHQGGLSYNEQFF.